This is a list of T cell receptor beta chains from one sample in a study of identical twins. Via MiXCR, TCRdb re-called the 5' RACE reads, giving one row per CDR3 protein. The sample includes roughly 500,000 distinct CDR3 sequences, less than 25% of them seen just once. The sample was also linked to a second study, of T cells expressing NK-cell markers.

The sequencing input was CD4+ T cells sorted from blood. These receptors came from a woman between 18 and 30 years old in good health. CDR3s include the opening cysteine and the closing phenylalanine or tryptophan. Each record gives: clone size, D gene, V gene, J gene, CDR3 protein, CDR3 DNA. The D gene is left open where the match is weak. Only part of the rows carry a size: once, few, many, or a class if the clone is expanded.

size: many
D: NA
V: TRBV6-2/TRBV6-3
J: TRBJ2-1
CDR3: CATLPGTIYNEQFF
DNA: TGTGCCACTCTACCCGGGACAATCTACAATGAGCAGTTCTTC

size: few
D: NA
V: TRBV27
J: TRBJ1-6
CDR3: CASSTTWQYNSPLHF
DNA: TGTGCCAGTTCGACCACGTGGCAGTATAATTCACCCCTCCACTTT

size: few
D: NA
V: TRBV28
J: TRBJ2-7
CDR3: CASSSIGQGSSYEQYF
DNA: TGTGCCAGCAGTTCAATCGGGCAGGGCAGCTCCTACGAGCAGTACTTC

size: few
D: NA
V: TRBV11-2
J: TRBJ2-5
CDR3: CASSSGIRETQYF
DNA: TGTGCCTCATCGTCGGGAATTCGAGAGACCCAGTACTTC

size: NA
D: NA
V: TRBV12-3/TRBV12-4
J: TRBJ2-7
CDR3: CASRQGSGRYEQYF
DNA: TGTGCCAGCAGGCAAGGCAGCGGACGATACGAGCAGTACTTC

size: NA
D: NA
V: TRBV20-1
J: TRBJ2-1
CDR3: CSARDATGFDNEQFF
DNA: TGCAGTGCTAGAGACGCCACGGGCTTCGACAATGAGCAGTTCTTC

size: few
D: NA
V: TRBV10-3
J: TRBJ1-6
CDR3: CAISEGGGHNSPLHF
DNA: TGTGCCATCAGCGAGGGAGGGGGGCATAATTCACCCCTCCACTTT

size: NA
D: NA
V: TRBV7-9
J: TRBJ1-1
CDR3: CASSPKGITEAFF
DNA: TGTGCCAGCAGTCCCAAGGGGATCACTGAAGCTTTCTTT

size: NA
D: NA
V: TRBV2
J: TRBJ1-3
CDR3: CASSDTNGNTIYF
DNA: TGTGCCAGCAGTGACACAAACGGAAACACCATATATTTT

size: NA
D: NA
V: TRBV20-1
J: TRBJ2-1
CDR3: CSAREGLGLRSYNEQFF
DNA: TGCAGTGCTAGAGAAGGATTGGGACTCCGATCCTACAATGAGCAGTTCTTC

size: few
D: NA
V: TRBV5-1
J: TRBJ2-7
CDR3: CASSLLLEGYEQYF
DNA: TGCGCCAGCAGCTTGTTACTAGAGGGCTACGAGCAGTACTTC

size: NA
D: TRBD2
V: TRBV20-1
J: TRBJ2-3
CDR3: CSARDVAGGSRDTQYF
DNA: TGCAGTGCTAGAGATGTAGCGGGGGGGTCCCGAGATACGCAGTATTTT

size: NA
D: TRBD2
V: TRBV20-1
J: TRBJ2-1
CDR3: CSARSGGADNEQFF
DNA: TGCAGTGCTAGAAGCGGGGGGGCTGACAATGAGCAGTTCTTC

size: NA
D: NA
V: TRBV6-2/TRBV6-3
J: TRBJ1-5
CDR3: CASTYTGPQHF
DNA: TGTGCCAGCACCTACACGGGGCCCCAGCATTTT

size: few
D: NA
V: TRBV19
J: TRBJ1-4
CDR3: CASRMLATNEKLFF
DNA: TGTGCCAGTAGGATGCTTGCAACTAATGAAAAACTGTTTTTT

size: few
D: NA
V: TRBV19
J: TRBJ2-1
CDR3: CASSIARDNEQFF
DNA: TGTGCCAGTAGTATCGCACGGGACAATGAGCAGTTCTTC

size: NA
D: NA
V: TRBV20-1
J: TRBJ2-7
CDR3: CSAGGRGEQYF
DNA: TGCAGTGCTGGAGGCAGGGGCGAGCAGTACTTC

size: NA
D: NA
V: TRBV20-1
J: TRBJ2-5
CDR3: CSATISLQETQYF
DNA: TGCAGTGCTACTATAAGCCTCCAAGAGACCCAGTACTTC

size: few
D: TRBD2
V: TRBV6-5
J: TRBJ2-2
CDR3: CASSYSSPGLAGRTGELFF
DNA: TGTGCCAGCAGTTACTCGAGTCCGGGACTAGCGGGACGGACCGGGGAGCTGTTTTTT

size: NA
D: NA
V: TRBV2
J: TRBJ1-5
CDR3: CTCSLKIFGQSSQPQHF
DNA: TGTACCTGCAGTTTAAAGATATTCGGACAGTCGAGTCAGCCCCAGCATTTT

size: NA
D: NA
V: TRBV20-1
J: TRBJ1-1
CDR3: CSAEDVGTEAFF
DNA: TGCAGTGCCGAGGACGTGGGTACTGAAGCTTTCTTT

size: few
D: NA
V: TRBV3-1
J: TRBJ1-2
CDR3: CASRLEGRGGYTF
DNA: TGTGCCAGCAGGCTCGAAGGTCGCGGCGGCTACACCTTC

size: few
D: TRBD1
V: TRBV5-1
J: TRBJ2-1
CDR3: CASSTGQGSYNEQFF
DNA: TGCGCCAGCAGCACCGGACAGGGGTCCTACAATGAGCAGTTCTTC

size: few
D: NA
V: TRBV27
J: TRBJ1-3
CDR3: CASSSGDIRNTIYF
DNA: TGTGCCAGCAGTTCCGGGGACATTAGAAACACCATATATTTT

size: NA
D: NA
V: TRBV10-3
J: TRBJ2-7
CDR3: CAISWGQSYEQYF
DNA: TGTGCCATCAGTTGGGGGCAATCCTACGAGCAGTACTTC

size: NA
D: NA
V: TRBV20-1
J: TRBJ1-1
CDR3: CSARAGLNTEAFF
DNA: TGCAGTGCTAGAGCAGGGCTAAACACTGAAGCTTTCTTT

size: few
D: TRBD1
V: TRBV29-1
J: TRBJ1-5
CDR3: CSAGQGRQPQHF
DNA: TGCAGCGCGGGACAGGGACGTCAGCCCCAGCATTTT

size: NA
D: NA
V: TRBV12-3/TRBV12-4
J: TRBJ2-5
CDR3: CASSFGFETQYF
DNA: TGTGCCAGCAGTTTTGGCTTTGAGACCCAGTACTTC

size: few
D: NA
V: TRBV6-1
J: TRBJ1-2
CDR3: CASSAHRSYGYTF
DNA: TGTGCCAGCAGTGCTCACAGGAGCTATGGCTACACCTTC

size: few
D: NA
V: TRBV29-1
J: TRBJ1-2
CDR3: CSVVGLRGPYGYTF
DNA: TGCAGCGTTGTAGGTCTGAGGGGCCCTTATGGCTACACCTTC

size: few
D: NA
V: TRBV7-2
J: TRBJ2-7
CDR3: CASSLSGTGSYEQYF
DNA: TGTGCCAGCAGCTTGTCAGGTACAGGGTCCTACGAGCAGTACTTC

size: few
D: TRBD2
V: TRBV18
J: TRBJ2-1
CDR3: CASSPPSLAGHNEQFF
DNA: TGTGCCAGCTCACCACCCTCCCTAGCGGGCCACAATGAGCAGTTCTTC

size: many
D: TRBD1
V: TRBV6-1
J: TRBJ1-2
CDR3: CASSPGTGRGYTF
DNA: TGTGCCAGCAGCCCCGGGACAGGCAGGGGCTACACCTTC

size: many
D: NA
V: TRBV27
J: TRBJ2-4
CDR3: CASSPLALLAKNIQYF
DNA: TGTGCCAGCAGTCCCCTGGCCCTATTAGCCAAAAACATTCAGTACTTC